The subject of this entry is one T cell receptor (beta chain). Its antigen is still unknown. This entry is derived from a study of blood T cells in healthy people across ages. For the study at large: Roughly one uniquely barcoded beta molecule per two T cells was captured. Findings and caveats of the study: TCR beta diversity tracked closely with naive T cell percentage.

Combining a sample-barcoded 5' primer with a J-beta primer mix, a second PCR ran for about 7 to 12 cycles. Every sample produced at least 3 million CDR3-containing paired-end reads. TCRdb reanalysed the 5' RACE reads using MiXCR and keeps one entry per CDR3 protein. Of approximately 290,000 distinct CDR3 sequences detected, roughly 26% appear once; the ten largest clones hold approximately 28%. This sequence was found in a woman in her seventies in good health. The material sequenced was blood.

The chain's CDR3 is CASSGGHGETQYF. The CDR3 coding sequence is TGTGCCAGCTCCGGGGGCCATGGAGAGACCCAGTACTTC. J is TRBJ2-5 and V is TRBV12-3 or TRBV12-4; D might be TRBD1 or TRBD2, each matching 6 bases. V dropped 8 bases and J dropped 4 bases, with 14 bases sitting between them. CDR3 length: 13 residues.